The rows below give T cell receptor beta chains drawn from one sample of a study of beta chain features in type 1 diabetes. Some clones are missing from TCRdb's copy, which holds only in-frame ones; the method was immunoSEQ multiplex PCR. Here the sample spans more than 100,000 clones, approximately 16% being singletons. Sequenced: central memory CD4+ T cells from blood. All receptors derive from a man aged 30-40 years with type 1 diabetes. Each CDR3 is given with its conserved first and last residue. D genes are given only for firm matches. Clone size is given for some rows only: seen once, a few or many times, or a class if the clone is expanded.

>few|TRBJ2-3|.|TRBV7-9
TGTGCCAGCAGCCTCCTAGAGACAGATACGCAGTATTTT
CASSLLETDTQYF
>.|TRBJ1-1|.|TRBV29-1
TGCAGCGCCTCGGGACAATGGAACACTGAAGCTTTCTTT
CSASGQWNTEAFF
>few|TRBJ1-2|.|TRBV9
TGTGCCAGCAGCCCAGGGACGGACTATGGCTACACCTTC
CASSPGTDYGYTF
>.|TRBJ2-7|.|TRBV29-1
TGCAGCGTTGAAGACTTCTACGAGCAGTACTTC
CSVEDFYEQYF
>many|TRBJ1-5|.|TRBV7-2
TGTGCCAGCACCCCTCGGGGCTCCAATCAGCCCCAGCATTTT
CASTPRGSNQPQHF
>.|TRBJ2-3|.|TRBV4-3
TGCGCCAGCAGCCAAAGGACAAGAGCAGATACGCAGTATTTT
CASSQRTRADTQYF
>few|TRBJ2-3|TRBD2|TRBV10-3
TGTGCCAGCCGACTGAGCGGGGGGGCAGATACGCAGTATTTT
CASRLSGGADTQYF
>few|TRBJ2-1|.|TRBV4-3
TGCGCCAGCAGCCAGGCCGGGCAGGGATTTGGCAATGAGCAGTTCTTC
CASSQAGQGFGNEQFF
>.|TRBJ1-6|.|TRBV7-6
TGTGCCAGCAAGGGACAACCTGATTCACCCCTCCACTTT
CASKGQPDSPLHF
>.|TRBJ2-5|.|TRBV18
TGTGCCAGCTCACTCGGAGGGGAGCGGGAGACCCAGTACTTC
CASSLGGERETQYF
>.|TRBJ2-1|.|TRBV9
TGTGCCAGCAGCGGAGGGGCACAGGGCACCTACAATGAGCAGTTCTTC
CASSGGAQGTYNEQFF
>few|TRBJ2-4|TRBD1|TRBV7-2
TGTGCCAGCAGCTTCGGTCCGGGACAGCGTGTCAGGGCCAAAAACATTCAGTACTTC
CASSFGPGQRVRAKNIQYF
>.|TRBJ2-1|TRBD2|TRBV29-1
TGCAGCGTTGAGATATACGGGGGGGCCTCTGAGCAGTTCTTC
CSVEIYGGASEQFF
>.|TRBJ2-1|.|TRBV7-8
TGTGCCAGCAGCTTGGAGGCTTACAATGAGCAGTTCTTC
CASSLEAYNEQFF
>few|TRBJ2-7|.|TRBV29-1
TGCAGCGTTGTTGACCGCCCCTACGAGCAGTACTTC
CSVVDRPYEQYF